This T cell receptor beta chain was identified during a study of cytomegalovirus exposure and HLA in healthy donors. With 60 Vbeta and 13 Jbeta primers, the PCR was carried out. Method: immunoSEQ multiplex PCR; TCRdb's copy keeps in-frame clones and lacks some. This table has fewer than 250,000 clones, around 81% appearing once. The length of the CDR3 is 13 residues. The V and J ends lost 3 bases and 10 bases respectively, with 18 bases between them. The germline V gene has CDR1 SQVTM and CDR2 ANQGSEA. This TCR was sampled from a woman in her forties or fifties in good health and CMV-seropositive. The V gene is TRBV29-1, the J gene TRBJ2-5; D possibly corresponds to TRBD1 (6 bases). The sample taken for sequencing was PBMCs. CDR3 residues: CSVDDRTKRSQYF. DNA for the CDR3: TGCAGCGTTGATGACAGGACCAAGAGAAGCCAGTACTTC.